A single T cell receptor beta chain is shown here with its context. The PCR made use of 60 Vbeta and 13 Jbeta primers. Method: immunoSEQ multiplex PCR; TCRdb's copy keeps in-frame clones and lacks some. Among around 110,000 clones, 60% to 85% were seen once, and the ten largest hold 1.6%. This sample was included in a study of cytomegalovirus exposure and HLA in healthy donors. This CDR3 has 15 residues. Trimming cost V 4 bases and J 4 bases; bases outside gene matches: 8. CDR1 and CDR2 from the germline V gene are MGHRA and YSYEKL. The chain employs TRBV4-1 and TRBJ2-7; 9 nucleotides align to TRBD1. This clonotype was sampled from a woman younger than 35 in good health and CMV-seronegative. Sample: PBMCs. Here the CDR3 DNA reads TGCGCCAGCAGCCCACCGGGACAGGGAAAGTACGAGCAGTACTTC. Residues: CASSPPGQGKYEQYF.